This TCR beta chain appears in the sequencing data of a study of neoadjuvant anti-PD-1 for oral cavity cancer. Overall study context: Around day 43, patients without progression received a fourth nivolumab dose before surgery.

Concerning this clone itself: What it binds is not known.

Regarding the study as a whole: Each response group had just a few patients in TCR analyses. Treg/Th17 ratio rose with pretreatment blood and fell with post-treatment tumor TCRbeta clonality.

The germline V gene has CDR1 SGHAT and CDR2 FQNNGV. The CDR3 covers 15 residues. V was pared by 3 bases and J by 8 bases, with 10 bases of the junction left unmatched. Profiled with immunoSEQ multiplex PCR; TCRdb holds only in-frame clones, not every one. The sample contains about 14,000 clones, roughly 65% of which appear only once. This chain connects TRBV11-2 to TRBJ1-1; 9 bases match TRBD1. The sequence was obtained from a person aged 35-80 years with oral cavity squamous cell carcinoma. Material: PBMCs, obtained before nivolumab (anti-PD-1) treatment. CDR3 coding DNA: TGTGCCAGCAGCTTGGGGACAGGGACGATTCTAGAAGCTTTCTTT. Its protein is CASSLGTGTILEAFF.